This T cell receptor (beta chain) was profiled in a study of CD8 T cells in Susac syndrome. Study conclusions and caveats: TCR sequencing and HLA analysis covered a relatively small number of individuals.

Random hexamers were used to reverse transcribe the RNA input (about 0.5 to 1 ug). The immunoSEQ assay covered 54 Vbeta and 13 Jbeta segments for CDR3. Each CDR3 protein is one row after TCRdb ran MiXCR on the immunoSEQ multiplex PCR reads. The table records about 190,000 distinct CDR3 sequences, about 95% of them present only once. Notes on this clonotype: What it binds is not known.

The CDR3 runs to 16 residues. Germline values: CDR1 SGHVS, CDR2 FQNEAQ. The V gene end was trimmed by 5 bases and the J gene end by 5 bases; junction bases not matched to a gene: 8. The chain recombines TRBV7-8 with TRBJ2-1; 11 bases match TRBD2. The sequence came from a human donor with Susac syndrome. The material sequenced was CD8+ T cells from PBMCs. The DNA for the CDR3 is TGTGCCAGCAGCCCGAAGGGACTAGCGGAAGACAATGAGCAGTTCTTC. Amino acid sequence: CASSPKGLAEDNEQFF.